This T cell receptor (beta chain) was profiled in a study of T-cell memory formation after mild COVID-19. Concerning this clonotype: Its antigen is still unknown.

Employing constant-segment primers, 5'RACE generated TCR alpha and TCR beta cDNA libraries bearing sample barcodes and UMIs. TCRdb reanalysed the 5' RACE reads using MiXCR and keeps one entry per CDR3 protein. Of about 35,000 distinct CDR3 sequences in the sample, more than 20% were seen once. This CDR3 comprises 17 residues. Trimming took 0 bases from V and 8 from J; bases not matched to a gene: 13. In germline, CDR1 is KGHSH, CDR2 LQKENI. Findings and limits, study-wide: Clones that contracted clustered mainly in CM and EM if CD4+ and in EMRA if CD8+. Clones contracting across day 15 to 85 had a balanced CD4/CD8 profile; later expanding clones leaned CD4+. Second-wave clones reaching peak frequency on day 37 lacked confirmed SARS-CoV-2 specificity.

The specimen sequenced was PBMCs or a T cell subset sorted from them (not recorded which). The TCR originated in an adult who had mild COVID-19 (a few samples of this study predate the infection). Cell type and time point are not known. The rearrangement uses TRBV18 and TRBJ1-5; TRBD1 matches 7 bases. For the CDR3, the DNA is TGTGCCAGCTCACCACCAAGTCAGACAGGGCTTATCGAGCCCCAGCATTTT. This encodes CASSPPSQTGLIEPQHF.